These 27 T cell receptor beta chains came from one sample sequenced in a study of blood T cell repertoires in COVID-19 (dated by TCRdb to the early 2020s). Library prep was done by the immunoSEQ multiplex PCR assay. As stored in TCRdb, this immuneACCESS dataset retains in-frame rearrangements with V and J assigned. A fraction of the clones does not appear; measured against another copy, unresolved V genes explain less than half of the discrepancy, and the remainder lacks a known reason. The sample includes 65,000 to 95,000 clones, with roughly 79% observed a single time. Around a sixth of the sample lies in the top ten. The sample comprised peripheral blood. The receptors were sampled from a human donor in a cohort sampled during active COVID-19.

The rearrangement joins TRBV12-5 to TRBJ2-6; a possible D gene is TRBD2 (6 bases). The CDR3 is made up of 20 amino acids. Germline V CDR1 and CDR2: LGHNT, FRNRAP. Trimming removed 4 bases from V and 4 bases from J, with 26 bases in between. The chain's CDR3 is CASGYTDERLVLSGANVLTF. CDR3 in DNA: TGTGCTAGTGGTTACACCGATGAGAGACTAGTGCTATCCGGGGCCAACGTCCTGACTTTC.

This chain uses TRBV4-1 with TRBJ2-3; D is possibly TRBD1 (5 bases). In germline, CDR1 is MGHRA, CDR2 YSYEKL. The CDR3 length is 15 residues. V lost 2 bases and J lost 6, with 15 bases in between. The CDR3 coding sequence is TGCGCCAGCAGCCAATGGGCCAGGGCTTATGATACGCAGTATTTT. It translates to CASSQWARAYDTQYF.

The rearrangement links TRBV30 to TRBJ2-2; D is uncertain. V shed 0 bases and J shed 0 bases, with 5 bases lying between them. Germline CDR1 is GTSNPN and CDR2 is SVGIG (reference sequence). This CDR3 has 14 residues. CDR3 coding DNA: TGTGCCTGGAGTGTATTAACGAACACCGGGGAGCTGTTTTTT. Protein: CAWSVLTNTGELFF.

This clone showed up just a few times. The chain recombines TRBV11-2 with TRBJ1-3; D is unclear. The CDR3 is 15 residues long. V was pared by 6 bases and J by 4 bases, with 16 bases between. Germline V gene lookup returns CDR1 SGHAT and CDR2 FQNNGV. CDR3 coding DNA: TGTGCCAGCAGTGAGGATGTGGTGGTAGGAAACACCATATATTTT. This sequence encodes CASSEDVVVGNTIYF.

The genes are TRBV7-9 and TRBJ2-3; perhaps TRBD1 as D (5 bases). The CDR3 spans 16 residues. V was trimmed by 2 bases and J by 4 bases, leaving 16 bases between them. Germline V gene data show CDR1 as SEHNR and CDR2 as FQNEAQ (reference sequence). CDR3 amino acids: CASSLLQASRPDTQYF. CDR3 nucleotide sequence: TGTGCCAGCAGCTTACTACAGGCGAGTCGGCCAGATACGCAGTATTTT.

The chain combines TRBV28 with TRBJ1-2; 7 bases fit TRBD1. Looked up from germline, CDR1 is MDHEN and CDR2 is SYDVKM. The CDR3 is 15 residues long. V shed 2 bases and J 4 bases; nucleotides not matched to a gene: 7. CDR3 sequence reads: CASSLEGAYGYGYTF. Written as DNA, the CDR3 is TGTGCCAGCAGTTTAGAGGGGGCTTATGGCTATGGCTACACCTTC.

V is TRBV28 and J is TRBJ2-1; 7 nucleotides match TRBD1. Germline values: CDR1 MDHEN, CDR2 SYDVKM. There are 17 residues in the CDR3. J gave up 5 bases and V 2 bases, and 12 bases lay outside the gene matches. CDR3 loop: CASSLLTTGWLNNEQFF. The CDR3 DNA sequence: TGTGCCAGCAGTTTACTAACGACAGGGTGGTTGAACAATGAGCAGTTCTTC.

CDR3 DNA sequence: TGTGCCAGCACATCAGGGGGCAATCAGCCCCAGCATTTT. Encoded protein: CASTSGGNQPQHF. The V gene is TRBV6-5, the J gene TRBJ1-5; a weak D match, TRBD1 (6 bases). The CDR3 covers 13 residues. Germline V gene sequence: CDR1 MNHEY, CDR2 SVGAGI. The V gene lost 7 bases and the J gene lost 2 bases, with 9 bases spanning the gap.

This chain connects TRBV24-1 to TRBJ2-3; TRBD2 matches at 8 bases. CDR3 size: 16 residues. CDR1 and CDR2 (germline): KGHDR, SFDVKD. V lost 3 bases and J lost 0; bases outside the gene matches: 4. The CDR3 bases are TGTGCCACCAGTGATGCTACTAGCGGAAGCACAGATACGCAGTATTTT. It translates to CATSDATSGSTDTQYF.

The rearrangement joins TRBV27 to TRBJ1-6; 7 bases fit TRBD1. The V gene end was trimmed by 7 bases and the J gene end by 7 bases; junction bases not matched to a gene: 4. The germline V gene has CDR1 MNHEY and CDR2 SMNVEV (reference sequence). The CDR3 runs to 13 residues. CDR3 in amino acids: CASTGTANSPLHF. DNA of the CDR3: TGTGCCAGCACCGGGACAGCAAATTCACCCCTCCACTTT.

CDR3 in amino acids: CASSLRRQPQHF. The CDR3 DNA sequence: TGTGCCAGCTCACTGAGGCGGCAGCCCCAGCATTTT. This rearrangement joins TRBV18 to TRBJ1-5; D uncertain. Germline loops: CDR1 KGHSH, CDR2 LQKENI. The V end was cut by 4 bases, the J end by 7 bases, with 8 bases between. This CDR3 has 12 amino acids.

This clone has just one count. The V call is TRBV6-6, the J call TRBJ2-5; 8 bases line up with TRBD1. With V trimmed by 5 bases and J by 2 bases, 1 base remained unmatched. The CDR3 length is 13 residues. The germline V gene has CDR1 MNHNY and CDR2 SVGAGI (reference sequence). The chain's CDR3 is CASSDRGQETQYF. The CDR3 coding sequence is TGTGCCAGCAGTGACAGGGGTCAAGAGACCCAGTACTTC.

The chain carries TRBV4-3 and TRBJ2-1; 10 bases map to TRBD2. Trimming removed 7 bases from V and 5 bases from J; junction bases left unmatched: 8. This CDR3 region has 15 residues. The germline gives CDR1 LGHNA, CDR2 YSLEER. This CDR3 is CASTDGLAGDNEQFF. CDR3 DNA: TGCGCCAGCACCGATGGGCTAGCGGGGGACAATGAGCAGTTCTTC.

Written as DNA, the CDR3 is TGTGCCAGCAGTGATGAAATGGACAGCTCCTACGAGCAGTACGTC. Residues: CASSDEMDSSYEQYV. V gene TRBV2 combines with J gene TRBJ2-7, with D perhaps TRBD1 (6 bases). Germline lookup yields CDR1 SNHLY and CDR2 FYNNEI. The CDR3 totals 15 residues. V was clipped by 3 bases and J by 0 bases, with 12 bases between them.

V usage is TRBV6-5 and J usage is TRBJ1-6; 8 nucleotides align to TRBD1. The germline gives CDR1 MNHEY, CDR2 SVGAGI. This CDR3 spans 13 amino acids. V gave up 7 bases and J gave up 9 bases; unmatched junction bases: 5. The CDR3 is CASTNDRGSPLHF. CDR3 in DNA: TGTGCCAGCACAAATGACAGGGGTTCACCCCTCCACTTT.

The chain combines TRBV5-6 with TRBJ1-1, with no clear D. This CDR3 contains 12 residues. Germline CDR1 SGHDT, CDR2 YYEEEE. Trimming stripped 0 bases from V and 10 bases from J, with 10 bases between. CDR3 protein: CASSLAGGRAFF. The DNA of the CDR3 is TGTGCCAGCAGCTTGGCCGGAGGGAGAGCTTTCTTT.

V is TRBV6-5 and J is TRBJ2-7; TRBD1 agrees at 7 bases. The germline V gene encodes CDR1 MNHEY and CDR2 SVGAGI. V was pared by 7 bases and J by 4 bases, with 10 bases of the junction left unmatched. This CDR3 has 14 residues. This CDR3 reads CASTEWTGSYEQYF. The CDR3 DNA follows: TGTGCCAGCACAGAGTGGACAGGTAGTTACGAGCAGTACTTC.

The V call is TRBV6-5, the J call TRBJ2-1, with D possibly TRBD2 on 7 matching bases. Germline V gene sequence: CDR1 MNHEY, CDR2 SVGAGI. CDR3 length equals 13 residues. V gave up 7 bases and J gave up 9 bases, with 16 bases separating them. CDR3 nucleotides: TGTGCCAGCAAAAAGGGAGGGGGGAGTGAGCAGTTCTTC. Its protein is CASKKGGGSEQFF.

This clone was detected only once. V and J are TRBV4-2 and TRBJ2-5; weak D call: TRBD1 (6 bases). V was cut by 3 bases and J by 5 bases, with 13 bases left in between. CDR3 length: 14 amino acids. The V gene's germline CDR1 is LGHNA and CDR2 YNFKEQ. The CDR3 nucleotides are TGTGCCAGCAGCCAGGGACAACCGCCGGAGACCCAGTACTTC. This codes for CASSQGQPPETQYF.

This rearrangement joins TRBV28 to TRBJ1-2, with 9 nucleotides matching TRBD1. Unmatched junction bases numbered 12, after V lost 5 bases and J lost 8 bases. The germline V gene encodes CDR1 MDHEN and CDR2 SYDVKM. The CDR3 runs to 15 residues. CDR3 nucleotides: TGTGCCAGCAGTGCACGCTCGGGACAGGGCGAAGGCTACACCTTC. Its translation is CASSARSGQGEGYTF.

The chain links TRBV7-2 to TRBJ1-1, with D hard to call. Per the germline V gene, CDR1 is SGHTA and CDR2 is FQGNSA. V was pared by 3 bases and J by 11 bases, with 13 bases between. The CDR3 has 12 residues. The CDR3 DNA sequence: TGTGCCAGCAGCTTGGAGACCCCAACGGCTTTCTTT. Amino acid sequence: CASSLETPTAFF. The entire variable domain, with the rest obtained from reference TRBV7-2 and TRBJ1-1, is as follows: GAGVSQSPSNKVTEKGKDVELRCDPISGHTALYWYRQSLGQGLEFLIYFQGNSAPDKSGLPSDRFSAERTGGSVSTLTIQRTQQEDSAVYLCASSLETPTAFFGQGTRLTVV.

In this sample, this clone turned up once. The genes are TRBV29-1 and TRBJ2-1, with D perhaps matching TRBD1 (7 bases). This CDR3 spans 13 amino acids. The V gene lost 1 base and the J gene lost 6 bases, with 10 bases spanning the gap. The germline gives CDR1 SQVTM, CDR2 ANQGSEA. The CDR3, as DNA: TGCAGCGTTGAAGCCAGGGGGGTCAATGAGCAGTTCTTC. This translates into CSVEARGVNEQFF.

The chain has TRBV29-1 and TRBJ1-2, with 9 bases matching TRBD1. V was pared by 7 bases and J by 8 bases, with 17 bases of the junction left unmatched. The CDR3 has 15 residues. In germline, CDR1 is SQVTM, CDR2 ANQGSEA. CDR3 loop: CSARWMGQGGSGYTF. As DNA, the CDR3 is TGCAGCGCCCGTTGGATGGGACAGGGTGGATCAGGCTACACCTTC. Full variable domain (outside the CDR3, taken from reference TRBV29-1 and TRBJ1-2): SAVISQKPSRDICQRGTSLTIQCQVDSQVTMMFWYRQQPGQSLTLIATANQGSEATYESGFVIDKFPISRPNLTFSTLTVSNMSPEDSSIYLCSARWMGQGGSGYTFGSGTRLTVV.

The V and J genes are TRBV7-2 and TRBJ2-1, with D hard to call. V was clipped by 2 bases and J by 9 bases, with 14 bases between them. Per germline, CDR1 SGHTA and CDR2 FQGNSA. The CDR3 has 14 residues. The CDR3 here is CASSLKARLGEQFF. CDR3 coding DNA: TGTGCCAGCAGCTTAAAAGCGCGACTTGGTGAGCAGTTCTTC.

This rearrangement joins TRBV10-3 to TRBJ2-3; weak D call: TRBD2 (6 bases). Germline V gene sequence: CDR1 ENHRY, CDR2 SYGVKD. V gave up 6 bases and J gave up 4 bases, with 14 bases separating them. This CDR3 contains 14 residues. The chain's CDR3 is CAIRGLQSADTQYF. The DNA of the CDR3 is TGTGCCATCAGGGGACTCCAAAGTGCAGATACGCAGTATTTT.

The chain links TRBV19 to TRBJ2-2; D gene uncertain. CDR1 and CDR2 (germline): LNHDA, SQIVND (reference sequence). The CDR3 has 14 residues. V lost 6 bases, J lost 1 base, and 9 bases lay in between. Written as DNA, the CDR3 is TGTGCCAGTAGCCTGGCGGAGAACACCGGGGAGCTGTTTTTT. It encodes CASSLAENTGELFF.

This clone was detected only once. This chain connects TRBV28 to TRBJ2-2, with TRBD2 as a possible D gene (6 bases). V dropped 5 bases and J dropped 7 bases, with 11 bases sitting between them. Germline lookup yields CDR1 MDHEN and CDR2 SYDVKM. The CDR3 has 13 amino acids. The CDR3 bases are TGTGCCAGCAGTGTAGGAGGGTTCGGGGAGCTGTTTTTT. Its protein is CASSVGGFGELFF.